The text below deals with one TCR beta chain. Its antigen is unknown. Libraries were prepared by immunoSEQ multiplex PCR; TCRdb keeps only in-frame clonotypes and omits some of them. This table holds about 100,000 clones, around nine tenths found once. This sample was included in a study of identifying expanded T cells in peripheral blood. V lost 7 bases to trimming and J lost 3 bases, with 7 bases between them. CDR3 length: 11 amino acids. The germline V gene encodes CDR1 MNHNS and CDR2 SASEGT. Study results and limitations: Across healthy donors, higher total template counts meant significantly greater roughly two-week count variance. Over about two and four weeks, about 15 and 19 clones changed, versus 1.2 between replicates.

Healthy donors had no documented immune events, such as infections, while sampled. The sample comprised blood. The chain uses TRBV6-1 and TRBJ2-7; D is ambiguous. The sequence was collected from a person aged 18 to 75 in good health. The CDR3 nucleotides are TGTGCCAGCACTCCCGGCTACGAGCAGTACTTC. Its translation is CASTPGYEQYF.